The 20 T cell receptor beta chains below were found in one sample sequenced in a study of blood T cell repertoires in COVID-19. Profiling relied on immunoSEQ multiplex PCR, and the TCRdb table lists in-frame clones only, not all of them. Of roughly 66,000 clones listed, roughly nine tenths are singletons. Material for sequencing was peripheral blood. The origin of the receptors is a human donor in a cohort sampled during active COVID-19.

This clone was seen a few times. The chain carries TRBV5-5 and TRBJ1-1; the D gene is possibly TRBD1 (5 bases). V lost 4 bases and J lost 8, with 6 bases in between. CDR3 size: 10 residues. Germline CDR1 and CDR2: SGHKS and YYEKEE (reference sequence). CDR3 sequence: CASSGGEAFF. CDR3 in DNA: TGTGCCAGCAGCGGGGGGGAAGCTTTCTTT.

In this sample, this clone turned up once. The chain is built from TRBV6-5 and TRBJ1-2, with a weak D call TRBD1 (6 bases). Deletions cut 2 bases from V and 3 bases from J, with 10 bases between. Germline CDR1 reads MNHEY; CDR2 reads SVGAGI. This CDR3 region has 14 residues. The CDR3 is CASSYRGKHYGYTF. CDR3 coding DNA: TGTGCCAGCAGTTACAGGGGGAAGCACTATGGCTACACCTTC.

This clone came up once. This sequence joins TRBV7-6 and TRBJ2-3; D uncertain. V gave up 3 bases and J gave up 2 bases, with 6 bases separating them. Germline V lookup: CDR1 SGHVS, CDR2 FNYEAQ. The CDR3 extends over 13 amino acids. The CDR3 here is CASSFTNTDTQYF. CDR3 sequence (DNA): TGTGCCAGCAGCTTTACAAACACAGATACGCAGTATTTT. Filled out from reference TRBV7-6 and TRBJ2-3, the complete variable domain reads GAGVSQSPRYKVTKRGQDVALRCDPISGHVSLYWYRQALGQGPEFLTYFNYEAQQDKSGLPNDRFSAERPEGSISTLTIQRTEQRDSAMYRCASSFTNTDTQYFGPGTRLTVL.

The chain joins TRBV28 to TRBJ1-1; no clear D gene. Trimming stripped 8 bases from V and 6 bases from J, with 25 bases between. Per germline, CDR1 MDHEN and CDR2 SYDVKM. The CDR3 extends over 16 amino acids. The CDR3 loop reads CASDDGRRPDPSEAFF. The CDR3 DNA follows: TGTGCCAGCGATGATGGGAGGCGGCCGGACCCCTCTGAAGCTTTCTTT.

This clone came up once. The DNA of the CDR3 is TGTGCCAGCAGTTTCCCACAGGGGACAGCCAACTACGAGCAGTACTTC. Translated, it gives CASSFPQGTANYEQYF. The rearrangement joins TRBV27 to TRBJ2-7; 7 nucleotides agree with TRBD1. V lost 3 bases to trimming and J lost 3 bases; unmatched junction nucleotides: 11. Germline V gene data show CDR1 as MNHEY and CDR2 as SMNVEV (reference sequence). The CDR3 runs to 16 residues.

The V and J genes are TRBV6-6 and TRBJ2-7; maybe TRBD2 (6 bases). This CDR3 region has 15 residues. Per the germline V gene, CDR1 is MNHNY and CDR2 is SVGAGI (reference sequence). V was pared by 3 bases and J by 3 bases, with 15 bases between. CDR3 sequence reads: CASSYGTGSIYEQYF. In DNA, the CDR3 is TGTGCCAGCAGTTATGGGACTGGAAGTATCTACGAGCAGTACTTC.

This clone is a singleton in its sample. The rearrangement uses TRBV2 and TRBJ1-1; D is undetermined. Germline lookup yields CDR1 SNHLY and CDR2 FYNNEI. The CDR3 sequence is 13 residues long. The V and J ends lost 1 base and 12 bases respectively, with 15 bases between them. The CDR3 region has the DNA TGTGCCAGCAGTGAAGGTCAGGTACTCAAAACTTTCTTT. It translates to CASSEGQVLKTFF.

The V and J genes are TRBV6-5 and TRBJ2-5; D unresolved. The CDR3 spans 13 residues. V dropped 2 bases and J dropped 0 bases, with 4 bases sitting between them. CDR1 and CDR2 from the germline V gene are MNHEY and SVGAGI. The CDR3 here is CASSYRYQETQYF. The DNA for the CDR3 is TGTGCCAGCAGTTACCGGTACCAAGAGACCCAGTACTTC.

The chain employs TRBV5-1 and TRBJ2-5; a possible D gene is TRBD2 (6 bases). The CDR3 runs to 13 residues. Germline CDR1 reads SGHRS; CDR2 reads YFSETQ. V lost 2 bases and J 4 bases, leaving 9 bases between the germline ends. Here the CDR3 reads CASSLTGVETQYF. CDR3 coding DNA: TGCGCCAGCAGCTTAACGGGGGTAGAGACCCAGTACTTC. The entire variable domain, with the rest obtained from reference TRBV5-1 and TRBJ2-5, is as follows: KAGVTQTPRYLIKTRGQQVTLSCSPISGHRSVSWYQQTPGQGLQFLFEYFSETQRNKGNFPGRFSGRQFSNSRSEMNVSTLELGDSALYLCASSLTGVETQYFGPGTRLLVL.

The CDR3 bases are TGTGCCAGCAACTTAAAGACAATTCCCAAAAACATTCAGTACTTC. This encodes CASNLKTIPKNIQYF. The rearrangement joins TRBV27 to TRBJ2-4; D uncertain. Germline V gene lookup returns CDR1 MNHEY and CDR2 SMNVEV (reference sequence). This CDR3 is 15 amino acids long. Trimming stripped 7 bases from V and 2 bases from J, with 15 bases between.

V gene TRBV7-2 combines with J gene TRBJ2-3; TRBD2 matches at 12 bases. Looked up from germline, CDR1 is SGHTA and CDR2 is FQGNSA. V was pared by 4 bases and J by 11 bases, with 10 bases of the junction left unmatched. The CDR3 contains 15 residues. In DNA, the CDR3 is TGTGCCAGCAGCTCCCAGACTAGCGGGGGTAACATGCAGTATTTT. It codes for CASSSQTSGGNMQYF.

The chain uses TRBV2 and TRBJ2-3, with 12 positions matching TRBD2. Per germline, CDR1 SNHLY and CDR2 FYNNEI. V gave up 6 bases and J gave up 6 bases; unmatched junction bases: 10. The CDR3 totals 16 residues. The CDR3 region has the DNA TGTGCCAGCAGGGGCGAAGGACTAGCGGGGTCGGATACGCAGTATTTT. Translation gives CASRGEGLAGSDTQYF.

The CDR3 sequence is CAIMDSGGGSDTQYF. CDR3 in DNA: TGTGCCATCATGGATAGCGGGGGGGGGTCAGATACGCAGTATTTT. V gene TRBV10-3 combines with J gene TRBJ2-3; the match to TRBD2 covers 11 bases. The length of the CDR3 is 15 residues. Looked up from germline, CDR1 is ENHRY and CDR2 is SYGVKD. V lost 7 bases and J lost 4; bases outside the gene matches: 7.

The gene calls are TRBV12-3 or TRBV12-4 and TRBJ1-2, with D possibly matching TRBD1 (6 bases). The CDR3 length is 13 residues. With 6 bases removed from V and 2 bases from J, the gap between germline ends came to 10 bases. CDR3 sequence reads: CASRQGTNYGYTF. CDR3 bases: TGTGCCAGCAGGCAAGGGACAAACTATGGCTACACCTTC.

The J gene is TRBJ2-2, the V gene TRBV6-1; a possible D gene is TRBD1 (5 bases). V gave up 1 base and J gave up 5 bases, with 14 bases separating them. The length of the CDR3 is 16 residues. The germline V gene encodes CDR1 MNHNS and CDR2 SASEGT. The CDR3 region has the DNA TGTGCCAGCAGTGAAGTTGTGACAGCTACTACCGGGGAGCTGTTTTTT. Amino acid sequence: CASSEVVTATTGELFF.

The CDR3 sequence is CASSHRDTDEKLFF. In nucleotides, the CDR3 is TGTGCCAGCTCACACCGGGACACCGATGAAAAACTGTTTTTT. This rearrangement joins TRBV18 to TRBJ1-4, with D perhaps TRBD1 (6 bases). V shed 4 bases and J shed 6 bases, with 12 bases lying between them. Germline V gene sequence: CDR1 KGHSH, CDR2 LQKENI. This CDR3 spans 14 amino acids.

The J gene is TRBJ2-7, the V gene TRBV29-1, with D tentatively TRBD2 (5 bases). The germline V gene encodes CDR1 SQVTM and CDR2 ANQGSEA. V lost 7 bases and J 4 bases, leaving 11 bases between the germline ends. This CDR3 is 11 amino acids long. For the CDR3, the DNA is TGCAGCGCCGGAGGTGGGTACGAGCAGTACTTC. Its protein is CSAGGGYEQYF.

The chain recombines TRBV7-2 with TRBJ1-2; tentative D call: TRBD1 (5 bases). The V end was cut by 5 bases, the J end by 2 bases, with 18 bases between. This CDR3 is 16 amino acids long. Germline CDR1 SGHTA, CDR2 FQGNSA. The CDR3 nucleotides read TGTGCCAGCAGCCCCAACGCAGGGCAGTTGAACTATGGCTACACCTTC. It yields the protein CASSPNAGQLNYGYTF.

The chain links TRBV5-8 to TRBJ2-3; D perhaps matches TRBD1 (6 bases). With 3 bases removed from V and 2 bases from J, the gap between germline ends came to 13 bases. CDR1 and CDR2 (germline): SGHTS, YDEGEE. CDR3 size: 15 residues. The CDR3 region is CASSSHRVSTDTQYF. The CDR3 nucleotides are TGTGCCAGCAGCTCCCACAGGGTTTCCACAGATACGCAGTATTTT.

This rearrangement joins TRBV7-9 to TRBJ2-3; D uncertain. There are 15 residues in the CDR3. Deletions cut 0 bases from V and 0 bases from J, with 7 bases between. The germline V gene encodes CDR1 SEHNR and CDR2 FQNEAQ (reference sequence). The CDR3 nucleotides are TGTGCCAGCAGCTTAGCGGCTGCTAGCACAGATACGCAGTATTTT. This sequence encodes CASSLAAASTDTQYF.